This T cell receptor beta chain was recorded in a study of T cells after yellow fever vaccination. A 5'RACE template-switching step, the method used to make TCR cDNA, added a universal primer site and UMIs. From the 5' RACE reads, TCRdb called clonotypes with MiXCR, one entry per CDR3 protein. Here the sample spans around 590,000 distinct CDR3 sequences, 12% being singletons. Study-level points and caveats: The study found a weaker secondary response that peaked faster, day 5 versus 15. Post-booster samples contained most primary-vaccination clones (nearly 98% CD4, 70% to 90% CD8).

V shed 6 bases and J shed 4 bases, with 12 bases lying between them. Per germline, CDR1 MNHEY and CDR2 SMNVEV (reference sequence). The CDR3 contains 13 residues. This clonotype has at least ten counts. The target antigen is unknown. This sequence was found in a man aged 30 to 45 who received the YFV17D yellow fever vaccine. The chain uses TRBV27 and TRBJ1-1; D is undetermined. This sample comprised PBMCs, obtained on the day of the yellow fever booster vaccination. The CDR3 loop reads CASSSIPLTEAFF. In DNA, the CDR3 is TGTGCCAGCAGCTCCATCCCCCTCACTGAAGCTTTCTTT.